Each of the 22 T cell receptor beta chains below was sequenced from the same sample in a study of cytomegalovirus exposure and HLA in healthy donors (dated by TCRdb to the late 2010s). Preparation of the library involved the immunoSEQ multiplex PCR assay. For the multiplex PCR, a mixture combining 60 forward primers for TCR Vbeta segments and 13 reverse primers for TCR Jbeta segments was used. The table was pulled from immuneACCESS by TCRdb, which kept in-frame rearrangements only. Such tables lose some clones; where checked, under half of the loss comes from unresolved V genes, and the rest has no known cause. The sample includes roughly 200,000 clones, with approximately 80% observed a single time. Together, the top ten hold 2.9% of the sample. Sequencing was performed on PBMCs. The receptors stem from a woman younger than 45 in good health and CMV-seronegative.

V and J are TRBV5-4 and TRBJ1-6, with D possibly TRBD1 on 5 matching bases. The germline V gene encodes CDR1 SGHNT and CDR2 YYREEE (reference sequence). The CDR3 covers 15 residues. V lost 3 bases and J lost 7, with 14 bases in between. The chain's CDR3 is CASSYSRERNSPLHF. The CDR3 region has the DNA TGTGCCAGCAGCTATTCCAGGGAACGGAATTCACCCCTCCACTTT.

This clone was picked up a small number of times. The J gene is TRBJ1-4, the V gene TRBV5-1; weak D call: TRBD1 (5 bases). Trimming pared 4 bases from V and 0 bases from J, leaving 19 bases between. CDR3 length: 18 residues. CDR1 SGHRS and CDR2 YFSETQ come from the germline V gene. The CDR3 sequence: CASSRRGDFPATNEKLFF. The CDR3 DNA reads TGCGCCAGCAGCCGTCGGGGGGACTTCCCTGCAACTAATGAAAAACTGTTTTTT.

The chain couples TRBV6-5 to TRBJ1-4; D gene uncertain. V was pared by 0 bases and J by 5 bases, with 4 bases between. Germline V CDR1 and CDR2: MNHEY, SVGAGI. This CDR3 comprises 13 residues. The CDR3 sequence is CASSYSYNEKLFF. The CDR3, as DNA: TGTGCCAGCAGTTACTCCTACAATGAAAAACTGTTTTTT.

This chain uses TRBV27 with TRBJ2-7; TRBD2 matches 7 bases. Germline CDR1 is MNHEY and CDR2 is SMNVEV (reference sequence). CDR3 length equals 14 residues. V trimming: 3 bases; J trimming: 1 base; junction bases outside the gene matches: 3. The DNA for the CDR3 is TGTGCCAGCAGTTTCCGGCGGGAGTCCTACGAGCAGTACTTC. The encoded protein is CASSFRRESYEQYF.

The chain joins TRBV18 to TRBJ1-5, with unresolved D. Deletions cut 0 bases from V and 6 bases from J, with 6 bases between. The CDR3 extends over 13 amino acids. Germline V gene sequence: CDR1 KGHSH, CDR2 LQKENI. Written as DNA, the CDR3 is TGTGCCAGCTCACCACCGTCCGGTCAGCCCCAGCATTTT. This sequence encodes CASSPPSGQPQHF.

The chain couples TRBV7-2 to TRBJ1-4; D possibly corresponds to TRBD1 (5 bases). Trimming took 2 bases from V and 2 from J, leaving 12 bases between them. Germline V gene lookup returns CDR1 SGHTA and CDR2 FQGNSA. The CDR3 extends over 16 amino acids. The CDR3 sequence: CASSLYLRGTNEKLFF. For the CDR3, the DNA is TGTGCCAGCAGCTTATATTTAAGGGGTACTAATGAAAAACTGTTTTTT. The full variable domain, completed using reference TRBV7-2 and TRBJ1-4, is GAGVSQSPSNKVTEKGKDVELRCDPISGHTALYWYRQSLGQGLEFLIYFQGNSAPDKSGLPSDRFSAERTGGSVSTLTIQRTQQEDSAVYLCASSLYLRGTNEKLFFGSGTQLSVL.

The chain carries TRBV30 and TRBJ2-7; the match to TRBD2 covers 8 bases. Germline CDR1 GTSNPN, CDR2 SVGIG (reference sequence). There are 15 residues in the CDR3. V was clipped by 3 bases and J by 6 bases; unmatched bases: 13. The CDR3 nucleotides read TGTGCCTGGAGGAACGACGGAACCGGGAGGGCCGAGCAGTACTTC. Protein product: CAWRNDGTGRAEQYF.

The chain joins TRBV5-1 to TRBJ2-5; D possibly corresponds to TRBD2 (6 bases). V gave up 3 bases and J gave up 5 bases, with 14 bases separating them. CDR1 is SGHRS and CDR2 is YFSETQ in the germline V gene. This CDR3 spans 14 amino acids. CDR3 in DNA: TGCGCCAGCAGCTCCCGAGGAGGGAGGGAGACCCAGTACTTC. This translates into CASSSRGGRETQYF.

This clone has more than one count but fewer than ten. The chain joins TRBV27 to TRBJ2-5, with 7 bases aligning to TRBD2. The end of the DNA fits TRBJ2-7 better, so the J call may be wrong. CDR1 is MNHEY, CDR2 SMNVEV, per germline (reference sequence). This CDR3 is built from 16 residues. This CDR3 reads CASSLSILAENYEQYF. The CDR3 nucleotides read TGTGCCAGCAGTTTATCGATTCTAGCGGAGAACTACGAGCAGTACTTC.

The chain recombines TRBV28 with TRBJ1-3; D remains ambiguous. The V gene lost 3 bases and the J gene lost 1 base, with 10 bases spanning the gap. This CDR3 has 15 residues. Germline loops: CDR1 MDHEN, CDR2 SYDVKM. The CDR3 nucleotides are TGTGCCAGCAGTTTTCGGGGAAGGTCTGGAAACACCATATATTTT. This translates into CASSFRGRSGNTIYF.

The chain couples TRBV5-1 to TRBJ2-1; the match to TRBD2 covers 9 bases. V lost 3 bases, J lost 1 base, and 5 bases stayed unmatched. Germline V CDR1 and CDR2: SGHRS, YFSETQ. The CDR3 is made up of 16 amino acids. CDR3 sequence: CASSWATSGSYNEQFF. The CDR3, as DNA: TGCGCCAGCAGCTGGGCGACTAGCGGATCCTACAATGAGCAGTTCTTC.

This chain uses TRBV7-8 with TRBJ2-7; 9 bases are a match to TRBD1. CDR3 length equals 15 residues. From germline, CDR1 is SGHVS and CDR2 FQNEAQ. J lost 4 bases, V lost 4 bases, and 8 bases had no gene match. The CDR3 spells CASSSTPGTGYEQYF. For the CDR3, the DNA is TGTGCCAGCAGCTCTACCCCCGGGACAGGGTACGAGCAGTACTTC.

V usage is TRBV5-1 and J usage is TRBJ1-4, with 10 bases matching TRBD1. Germline-derived CDR1 and CDR2 are SGHRS and YFSETQ. This CDR3 has 19 amino acids. Trimming took 2 bases from V and 4 from J; bases not matched to a gene: 14. This CDR3 reads CASSFERDRGRPVNEKLFF. The CDR3 DNA reads TGCGCCAGCAGCTTTGAGAGAGACAGGGGGCGACCAGTTAATGAAAAACTGTTTTTT.

The chain is built from TRBV4-1 and TRBJ2-3; TRBD2 aligns across 8 bases. The CDR3 consists of 18 residues. J gave up 3 bases and V 3 bases, and 14 bases lay outside the gene matches. Germline V gene data show CDR1 as MGHRA and CDR2 as YSYEKL. The CDR3 DNA sequence: TGCGCCAGCAGCCATGAACTTGAGCGGGGGCGTTTTACAGATACGCAGTATTTT. Its protein product is CASSHELERGRFTDTQYF.

This clone was observed a few times. The chain links TRBV5-6 to TRBJ1-1; D may be TRBD1 (6 bases). The CDR3 is made up of 14 amino acids. Trimming took off 5 bases at V and 9 bases at J, with 20 bases between the two ends. CDR1 is SGHDT and CDR2 is YYEEEE in the germline V gene. The CDR3 DNA follows: TGTGCCAGCAGATATGGACAGCTGGGATATAAAGCTTTCTTT. Encoded protein: CASRYGQLGYKAFF.

CDR3 protein: CASSLDAGLYALGTDTQYF. The CDR3 coding sequence is TGTGCCAGCAGCTTAGATGCGGGGCTGTACGCCTTGGGCACAGATACGCAGTATTTT. The rearrangement uses TRBV7-9 and TRBJ2-3, with a tentative D call TRBD2 (6 bases). CDR3 size: 19 residues. Germline CDR1 and CDR2: SEHNR and FQNEAQ (reference sequence). V was shortened by 1 base and J by 1 base, with 21 bases between the two germline ends.

For the CDR3, the DNA is TGTGCCAGCAGCCGAACACGGGGGGCCCAAGAGACCCAGTACTTC. Translating it yields CASSRTRGAQETQYF. This chain uses TRBV7-2 with TRBJ2-5; the D gene is possibly TRBD2 (7 bases). Germline V gene lookup returns CDR1 SGHTA and CDR2 FQGNSA. Trimming took off 5 bases at V and 1 base at J, with 14 bases between the two ends. This CDR3 region has 15 residues.

The V and J genes are TRBV6-5 and TRBJ1-2, with 9 bases identical to TRBD1. V gave up 7 bases and J gave up 7 bases; unmatched junction bases: 7. The length of the CDR3 is 13 residues. Germline CDR1 is MNHEY and CDR2 is SVGAGI. The CDR3 spells CASIGQGKFGYTF. The DNA for the CDR3 is TGTGCCAGCATCGGACAGGGGAAGTTTGGCTACACCTTC.

This chain joins TRBV4-2 and TRBJ2-3, with D perhaps TRBD2 (6 bases). Trimming shortened V by 2 bases and J by 2 bases, and 17 bases separated the two germline ends. Germline-derived CDR1 and CDR2 are LGHNA and YNFKEQ. The CDR3 sequence is 17 residues long. The DNA of the CDR3 is TGTGCCAGCAGCCAACAAGCCGGGACTCAAATCACAGATACGCAGTATTTT. The encoded protein is CASSQQAGTQITDTQYF.

The chain uses TRBV13 and TRBJ2-3; the match to TRBD1 covers 10 bases. Germline values: CDR1 PRHDT, CDR2 FYEKMQ (reference sequence). J was trimmed by 3 bases and V by 4 bases; bases with no gene match: 4. The CDR3 contains 15 residues. The CDR3 is CASSSGGQGTDTQYF. The CDR3 coding sequence is TGTGCCAGCAGCTCAGGGGGACAGGGGACAGATACGCAGTATTTT.

The chain combines TRBV18 with TRBJ2-1, with 7 bases matching TRBD1. The CDR3 extends over 15 amino acids. Germline CDR1 reads KGHSH; CDR2 reads LQKENI. V was clipped by 5 bases and J by 9 bases; unmatched bases: 13. In DNA form, the CDR3 reads TGTGCCAGCTCATCAACACTTGACAGGGTCAGTGAGCAGTTCTTC. It is translated as CASSSTLDRVSEQFF.

The chain couples TRBV11-3 to TRBJ2-1, with 8 bases identical to TRBD2. V lost 4 bases to trimming and J lost 0 bases; unmatched junction nucleotides: 11. In germline, CDR1 is SGHNT, CDR2 YENEEA. This CDR3 has 18 amino acids. CDR3 bases: TGTGCCAGCAGCTCATCCTTAGCGGGGAGTAGCTCCTACAATGAGCAGTTCTTC. Its translation: CASSSSLAGSSSYNEQFF. Full variable domain (rest looked up from reference TRBV11-3 and TRBJ2-1): EAGVVQSPRYKIIEKKQPVAFWCNPISGHNTLYWYLQNLGQGPELLIRYENEEAVDDSQLPKDRFSAERLKGVDSTLKIQPAELGDSAVYLCASSSSLAGSSSYNEQFFGPGTRLTVL.